This is a list of T cell receptor beta chains from one sample in a study of blood T cell repertoires in COVID-19. This table comes from immunoSEQ multiplex PCR, and its TCRdb copy is limited to in-frame clones, with some not included. The table shows 55,000 to 75,000 clones, with 82% occurring only once. The sample was peripheral blood. These receptors all come from a man older than 75 with active COVID-19. The CDR3 runs from the conserved cysteine through the conserved F or W. D genes are given only for firm matches. A clone size is listed for some rows: how often the clone was seen (once, few, many), or a class if it is expanded.

j_gene: TRBJ2-1
v_gene: TRBV14
d_gene: TRBD2
abundance: NA
CDR3nt: TGTGCCAGCAGCCGCCGGGGACTAGGTACCAATGAGCAGTTCTTC
CDR3aa: CASSRRGLGTNEQFF

j_gene: TRBJ2-7
v_gene: TRBV7-2
d_gene: NA
abundance: NA
CDR3nt: TGTGCCAGCAGCTTGCAGATAACTAGCTCCTACGAGCAGTACTTC
CDR3aa: CASSLQITSSYEQYF

j_gene: TRBJ2-7
v_gene: TRBV7-8
d_gene: NA
abundance: once
CDR3nt: TGTGCCAGCAGCTTAGCCCGGGACATCGGCTACGAGCAGTACTTC
CDR3aa: CASSLARDIGYEQYF

j_gene: TRBJ1-4
v_gene: TRBV20-1
d_gene: NA
abundance: NA
CDR3nt: TGCAGTGCTAGTCCCGACAGGAATGAAAAACTGTTTTTT
CDR3aa: CSASPDRNEKLFF

j_gene: TRBJ2-3
v_gene: TRBV11-3
d_gene: TRBD1
abundance: NA
CDR3nt: TGTGCCAGCAGCCCAGTAACAGGGGGCGCAGATACGCAGTATTTT
CDR3aa: CASSPVTGGADTQYF

j_gene: TRBJ1-6
v_gene: TRBV7-2
d_gene: NA
abundance: NA
CDR3nt: TGTGCCAGCAGCCCCTCCGTTGGGGCCACTAATTCACCCCTCCACTTT
CDR3aa: CASSPSVGATNSPLHF

j_gene: TRBJ2-4
v_gene: TRBV7-9
d_gene: TRBD2
abundance: once
CDR3nt: TGTGCCAGCAGCCTAACAGGGACTAGCGGGAGGGGGAACATTCAGTACTTC
CDR3aa: CASSLTGTSGRGNIQYF

j_gene: TRBJ2-2
v_gene: TRBV19
d_gene: TRBD1
abundance: once
CDR3nt: TGTGCCAGTAGTGATAGGGGGCGGGAGCTGTTTTTT
CDR3aa: CASSDRGRELFF

j_gene: TRBJ1-1
v_gene: TRBV29-1
d_gene: TRBD1
abundance: few
CDR3nt: TGCAGCGTCCGATTATCGGGACAGGGGGCAGACACTGAAGCTTTCTTT
CDR3aa: CSVRLSGQGADTEAFF

j_gene: TRBJ2-5
v_gene: TRBV11-3
d_gene: NA
abundance: NA
CDR3nt: TGTGCCAGCAGCTTGGCACAGGGTCAGACCCAGTACTTC
CDR3aa: CASSLAQGQTQYF

j_gene: TRBJ2-2
v_gene: TRBV7-8
d_gene: TRBD1
abundance: NA
CDR3nt: TGTGCCAGCAGCTTAGAGGGACAGGGGTTACGCACCGGGGAGCTGTTTTTT
CDR3aa: CASSLEGQGLRTGELFF

j_gene: TRBJ2-3
v_gene: TRBV24-1
d_gene: NA
abundance: NA
CDR3nt: TGTGCCACCAGTGATTTGCAGACAGGCTCAGATACGCAGTATTTT
CDR3aa: CATSDLQTGSDTQYF

j_gene: TRBJ2-7
v_gene: TRBV19
d_gene: TRBD1
abundance: NA
CDR3nt: TGTGCCAGTAGTGTTCGACAGGGGGTCAGCGAGCAGTACTTC
CDR3aa: CASSVRQGVSEQYF

j_gene: TRBJ1-1
v_gene: TRBV28
d_gene: NA
abundance: NA
CDR3nt: TGTGCCAGTAGGGGAGGGCAGGCAGGCACTGAAGCTTTCTTT
CDR3aa: CASRGGQAGTEAFF

j_gene: TRBJ1-1
v_gene: TRBV18
d_gene: NA
abundance: NA
CDR3nt: TGTGCCAGCTCACCGACGGGACAGAACACTGAAGCTTTCTTT
CDR3aa: CASSPTGQNTEAFF

j_gene: TRBJ1-4
v_gene: TRBV28
d_gene: NA
abundance: NA
CDR3nt: TGTGCCAGCAGGACACCGTTATCAACTAATGAAAAACTGTTTTTT
CDR3aa: CASRTPLSTNEKLFF

j_gene: TRBJ2-7
v_gene: TRBV6-5
d_gene: TRBD1
abundance: few
CDR3nt: TGTGCCAGCAGCCGCGACGGACAGGGGGCGTACGAGCAGTACTTC
CDR3aa: CASSRDGQGAYEQYF

j_gene: TRBJ2-2
v_gene: TRBV27
d_gene: TRBD1
abundance: NA
CDR3nt: TGTGCCAGCAGTACCTGGACAGGGGTATTTACCGGGGAGCTGTTTTTT
CDR3aa: CASSTWTGVFTGELFF

j_gene: TRBJ1-2
v_gene: TRBV5-6
d_gene: NA
abundance: once
CDR3nt: TGTGCCACTACCACAGGTTCTAACTATGGCTACACCTTC
CDR3aa: CATTTGSNYGYTF

j_gene: TRBJ2-1
v_gene: TRBV28
d_gene: TRBD2
abundance: NA
CDR3nt: TGTGCCAGCATTTGGACTAGCGGGAAGGCGGTCAATGAGCAGTTCTTC
CDR3aa: CASIWTSGKAVNEQFF

j_gene: TRBJ2-3
v_gene: TRBV24-1
d_gene: NA
abundance: once
CDR3nt: TGTGCCACCAGTGACCCGAACCCGAGCCAAGGGGGCACAGATACGCAGTATTTT
CDR3aa: CATSDPNPSQGGTDTQYF

j_gene: TRBJ2-5
v_gene: TRBV29-1
d_gene: TRBD2
abundance: NA
CDR3nt: TGCAGCGTTCGGACTAGCGGCCAAGAGACCCAGTACTTC
CDR3aa: CSVRTSGQETQYF

j_gene: TRBJ2-5
v_gene: TRBV28
d_gene: NA
abundance: NA
CDR3nt: TGTGCCAGCAGTGGGACTCCCCTCCAAGAGACCCAGTACTTC
CDR3aa: CASSGTPLQETQYF

j_gene: TRBJ2-5
v_gene: TRBV28
d_gene: TRBD1
abundance: NA
CDR3nt: TGTGCCAGCAGTCCTCCCGGGACAGGTAAAGAGACCCAGTACTTC
CDR3aa: CASSPPGTGKETQYF

j_gene: TRBJ2-4
v_gene: TRBV10-3
d_gene: TRBD2
abundance: NA
CDR3nt: TGTGCCATCAGTGAGGCGGGGGGCAGGGCCTCCACCCAAGCCAAAAACATTCAGTACTTC
CDR3aa: CAISEAGGRASTQAKNIQYF

j_gene: TRBJ1-1
v_gene: TRBV19
d_gene: NA
abundance: once
CDR3nt: TGTGCCAGTAAACGTGGACAGACAAACACTGAAGCTTTCTTT
CDR3aa: CASKRGQTNTEAFF

j_gene: TRBJ1-6
v_gene: TRBV6-5
d_gene: TRBD1
abundance: NA
CDR3nt: TGTGCCAGCAGTTACGAAACAGGGGCCCCTAATTCACCCCTCCACTTT
CDR3aa: CASSYETGAPNSPLHF

j_gene: TRBJ1-4
v_gene: TRBV5-1
d_gene: NA
abundance: NA
CDR3nt: TGCGCCAGCAGCTTCGGGGCAACTAATGAAAAACTGTTTTTT
CDR3aa: CASSFGATNEKLFF

j_gene: TRBJ2-7
v_gene: TRBV2
d_gene: TRBD1
abundance: NA
CDR3nt: TGTGCCAGCAGGGGGACAGCGCAATCCTACGAGCAGTACTTC
CDR3aa: CASRGTAQSYEQYF

j_gene: TRBJ1-1
v_gene: TRBV7-2
d_gene: TRBD1
abundance: NA
CDR3nt: TGTGCCAGCAGCCAAGCCCTACAGGGGGGAGGTACTGAAGCTTTCTTT
CDR3aa: CASSQALQGGGTEAFF

j_gene: TRBJ1-4
v_gene: TRBV7-2
d_gene: NA
abundance: NA
CDR3nt: TGTGCCAGCAGCTTATACTACGGGGATGAAAAACTGTTTTTT
CDR3aa: CASSLYYGDEKLFF

j_gene: TRBJ1-5
v_gene: TRBV5-6
d_gene: NA
abundance: NA
CDR3nt: TGTGCCAGCTTGGACAGCTATAGCAATCAGCCCCAGCATTTT
CDR3aa: CASLDSYSNQPQHF

j_gene: TRBJ2-6
v_gene: TRBV27
d_gene: TRBD1
abundance: NA
CDR3nt: TGTGCCAGCCGCCGGGACAGGGCATCTGGGGCCAACGTCCTGACTTTC
CDR3aa: CASRRDRASGANVLTF

j_gene: TRBJ2-7
v_gene: TRBV6-6
d_gene: NA
abundance: once
CDR3nt: TGTGCCAGCTCATTGAGCACCTCATCCTACGAGCAGTACTTC
CDR3aa: CASSLSTSSYEQYF

j_gene: TRBJ2-7
v_gene: TRBV6-6
d_gene: TRBD1
abundance: NA
CDR3nt: TGTGCCGGAGCGACAGGGGGAACCTACGAGCAGTACTTC
CDR3aa: CAGATGGTYEQYF

j_gene: TRBJ2-7
v_gene: TRBV28
d_gene: TRBD2
abundance: NA
CDR3nt: TGTGCCAGCAGTTATAGTTGGGGGGGCTACGAGCAGTACTTC
CDR3aa: CASSYSWGGYEQYF

j_gene: TRBJ1-6
v_gene: TRBV7-2
d_gene: NA
abundance: NA
CDR3nt: TGTGCCAGCAGCTTAGGGAGCTCTAATAATTCACCCCTCCACTTT
CDR3aa: CASSLGSSNNSPLHF

j_gene: TRBJ2-3
v_gene: TRBV9
d_gene: NA
abundance: NA
CDR3nt: TGTGCCAGCAGCGTAGCGGCAGGGGGCGGGGGAGATACGCAGTATTTT
CDR3aa: CASSVAAGGGGDTQYF

j_gene: TRBJ2-1
v_gene: TRBV4-1
d_gene: NA
abundance: few
CDR3nt: TGCGCCAGCAGCCAGGGAGGCTACGATGAGCAGTTCTTC
CDR3aa: CASSQGGYDEQFF

j_gene: TRBJ1-4
v_gene: TRBV7-2
d_gene: NA
abundance: NA
CDR3nt: TGTGCCAGCAGCCCCCGACAGGCGGCTAATGAAAAACTGTTTTTT
CDR3aa: CASSPRQAANEKLFF

j_gene: TRBJ2-7
v_gene: TRBV7-8
d_gene: TRBD2
abundance: NA
CDR3nt: TGTGCCAGCAGCTCCTCCAGCGGGGGGAGCTCCTACGAGCAGTACTTC
CDR3aa: CASSSSSGGSSYEQYF

j_gene: TRBJ2-7
v_gene: TRBV28
d_gene: NA
abundance: medium-sized
CDR3nt: TGTGCCAGCAGATCTAATACCTACGAGCAGTACTTC
CDR3aa: CASRSNTYEQYF

j_gene: TRBJ1-6
v_gene: TRBV7-6
d_gene: TRBD1
abundance: NA
CDR3nt: TGTGCCAGCAGCCGCCGACAGGGAAATAATTCACCCCTCCACTTT
CDR3aa: CASSRRQGNNSPLHF

j_gene: TRBJ2-1
v_gene: TRBV27
d_gene: NA
abundance: NA
CDR3nt: TGTGCCAGCAGTATAGACAGGCCGGGCAATGAGCAGTTCTTC
CDR3aa: CASSIDRPGNEQFF

j_gene: TRBJ2-7
v_gene: TRBV19
d_gene: NA
abundance: few
CDR3nt: TGTGCCACCAGAATGACAGGAGTCGTCTACGAGCAGTACTTC
CDR3aa: CATRMTGVVYEQYF

j_gene: TRBJ2-7
v_gene: TRBV5-4
d_gene: TRBD2
abundance: NA
CDR3nt: TGTGCCAGCAGCTTGGGGGGCGGGCGGGGGTCCTACGAGCAGTACTTC
CDR3aa: CASSLGGGRGSYEQYF

j_gene: TRBJ2-3
v_gene: TRBV2
d_gene: NA
abundance: NA
CDR3nt: TGTGCCAGCAGTGAAAAGAGAGTTAGCACAGATACGCAGTATTTT
CDR3aa: CASSEKRVSTDTQYF

j_gene: TRBJ1-2
v_gene: TRBV4-1
d_gene: NA
abundance: NA
CDR3nt: TGCGCCAGCAGCCCGCTGGGGGGGGACTATGGCTACACCTTC
CDR3aa: CASSPLGGDYGYTF

j_gene: TRBJ2-3
v_gene: TRBV29-1
d_gene: TRBD2
abundance: NA
CDR3nt: TGCAGCGTTGCTCTGGGAGGGAGCACAGATACGCAGTATTTT
CDR3aa: CSVALGGSTDTQYF

j_gene: TRBJ1-4
v_gene: TRBV28
d_gene: TRBD1
abundance: NA
CDR3nt: TGTGCCAGCAGTCCGAACAGGGGAAACTCGGAAAAACTGTTTTTT
CDR3aa: CASSPNRGNSEKLFF

j_gene: TRBJ1-4
v_gene: TRBV7-9
d_gene: TRBD1
abundance: NA
CDR3nt: TGTGCCAGCAGCATCCGACAGGGGGCTAATGAAAAACTGTTTTTT
CDR3aa: CASSIRQGANEKLFF

j_gene: TRBJ2-5
v_gene: TRBV7-7
d_gene: TRBD1
abundance: NA
CDR3nt: TGTGCTAGCAGCAAAGGGACAGGGGAAGAGACCCAGTACTTC
CDR3aa: CASSKGTGEETQYF

j_gene: TRBJ1-5
v_gene: TRBV19
d_gene: NA
abundance: NA
CDR3nt: TGTGCCAGTAGTATTGGCGGGGGTAGCAATCAGCCCCAGCATTTT
CDR3aa: CASSIGGGSNQPQHF

j_gene: TRBJ2-2
v_gene: TRBV13
d_gene: TRBD2
abundance: once
CDR3nt: TGTGCCAGCAGCTACAGACTAGCTGGCGGGGAGCTGTTTTTT
CDR3aa: CASSYRLAGGELFF

j_gene: TRBJ2-5
v_gene: TRBV7-9
d_gene: TRBD1
abundance: NA
CDR3nt: TGTGCCAGCAGCCTCTCCGGGACAGGTTATCAAGAGACCCAGTACTTC
CDR3aa: CASSLSGTGYQETQYF